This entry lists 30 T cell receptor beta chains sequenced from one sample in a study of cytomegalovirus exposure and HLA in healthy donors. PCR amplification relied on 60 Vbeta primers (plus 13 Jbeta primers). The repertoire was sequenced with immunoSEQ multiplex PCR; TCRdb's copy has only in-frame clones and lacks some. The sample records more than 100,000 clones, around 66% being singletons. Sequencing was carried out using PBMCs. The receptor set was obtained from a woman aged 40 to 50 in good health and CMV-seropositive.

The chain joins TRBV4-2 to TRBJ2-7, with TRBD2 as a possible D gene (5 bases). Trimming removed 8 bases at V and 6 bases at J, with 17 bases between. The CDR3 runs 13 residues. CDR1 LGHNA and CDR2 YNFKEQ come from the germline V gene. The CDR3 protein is CASSSSRRGEQYF. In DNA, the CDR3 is TGTGCCAGCTCATCTTCCCGACGGGGCGAGCAGTACTTC.

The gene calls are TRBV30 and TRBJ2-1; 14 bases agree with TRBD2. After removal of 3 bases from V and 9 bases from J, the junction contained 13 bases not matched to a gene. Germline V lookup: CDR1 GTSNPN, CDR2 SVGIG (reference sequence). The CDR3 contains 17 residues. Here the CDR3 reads CAWSAERLAGGPGEQFF. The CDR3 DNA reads TGTGCCTGGAGCGCAGAAAGACTAGCGGGGGGGCCGGGTGAGCAGTTCTTC.

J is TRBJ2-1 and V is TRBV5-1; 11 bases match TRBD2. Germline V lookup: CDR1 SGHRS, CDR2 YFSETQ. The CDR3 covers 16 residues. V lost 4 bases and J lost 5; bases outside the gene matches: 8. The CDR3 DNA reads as TGCGCCAGCAGCCTGGAGACTAGCGGGGCTGACAATGAGCAGTTCTTC. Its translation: CASSLETSGADNEQFF.

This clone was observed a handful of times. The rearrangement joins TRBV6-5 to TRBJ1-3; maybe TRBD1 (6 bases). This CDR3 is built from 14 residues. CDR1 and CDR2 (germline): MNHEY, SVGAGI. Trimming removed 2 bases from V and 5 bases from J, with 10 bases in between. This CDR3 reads CASSYNRERNTIYF. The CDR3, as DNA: TGTGCCAGCAGTTACAACAGGGAACGAAACACCATATATTTT.

The CDR3 region is CASSFTGGVHEQYF. The CDR3 DNA is TGCGCCAGCAGTTTTACAGGGGGCGTCCACGAGCAGTACTTC. The J gene is TRBJ2-5, the V gene TRBV5-1, with 9 positions matching TRBD1. The J call may be mistaken, given a closer DNA end match to TRBJ2-7. The CDR3 loop spans 14 amino acids. Germline values: CDR1 SGHRS, CDR2 YFSETQ.

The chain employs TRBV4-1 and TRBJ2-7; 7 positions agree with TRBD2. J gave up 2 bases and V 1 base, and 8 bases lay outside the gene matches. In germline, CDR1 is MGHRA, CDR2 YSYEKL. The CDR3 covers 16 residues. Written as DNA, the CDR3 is TGCGCCAGCAGCCAAGGTCGGGGCGGGAGCGCCTACGAGCAGTACTTC. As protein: CASSQGRGGSAYEQYF.

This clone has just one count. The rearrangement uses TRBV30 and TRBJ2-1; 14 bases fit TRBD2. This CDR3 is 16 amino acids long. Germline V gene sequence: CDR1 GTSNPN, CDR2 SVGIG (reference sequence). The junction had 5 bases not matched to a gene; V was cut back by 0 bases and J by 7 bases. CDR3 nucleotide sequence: TGTGCCTGGAGTGTAATTGGGACTAGCGGGGGAAATGAGCAGTTCTTC. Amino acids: CAWSVIGTSGGNEQFF.

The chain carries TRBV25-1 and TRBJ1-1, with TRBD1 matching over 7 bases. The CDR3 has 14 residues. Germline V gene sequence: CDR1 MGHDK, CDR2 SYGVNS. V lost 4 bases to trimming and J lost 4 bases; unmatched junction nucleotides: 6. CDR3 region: CASSAHGTATEAFF. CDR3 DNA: TGTGCCAGCAGTGCCCATGGGACAGCCACTGAAGCTTTCTTT. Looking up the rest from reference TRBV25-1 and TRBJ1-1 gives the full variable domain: EADIYQTPRYLVIGTGKKITLECSQTMGHDKMYWYQQDPGMELHLIHYSYGVNSTEKGDLSSESTVSRIRTEHFPLTLESARPSHTSQYLCASSAHGTATEAFFGQGTRLTVV.

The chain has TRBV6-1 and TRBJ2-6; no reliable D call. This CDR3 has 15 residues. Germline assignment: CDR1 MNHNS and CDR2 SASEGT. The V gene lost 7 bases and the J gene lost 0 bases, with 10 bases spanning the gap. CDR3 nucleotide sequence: TGTGCCAGCACCCTAGAAAACTCTGGGGCCAACGTCCTGACTTTC. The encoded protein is CASTLENSGANVLTF.

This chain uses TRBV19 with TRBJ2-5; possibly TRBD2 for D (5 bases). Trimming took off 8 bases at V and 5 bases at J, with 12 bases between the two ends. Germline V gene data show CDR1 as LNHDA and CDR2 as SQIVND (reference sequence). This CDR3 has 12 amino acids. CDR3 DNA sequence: TGTGCCAGTGGGCCTAGCTTGGAGACCCAGTACTTC. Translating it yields CASGPSLETQYF.

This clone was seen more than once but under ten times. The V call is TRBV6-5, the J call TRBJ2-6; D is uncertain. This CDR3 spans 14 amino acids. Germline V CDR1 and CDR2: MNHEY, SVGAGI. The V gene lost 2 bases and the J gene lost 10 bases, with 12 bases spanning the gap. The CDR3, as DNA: TGTGCCAGCAGTTACGCCCAGAATGATAACGTCCTGACTTTC. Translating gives CASSYAQNDNVLTF.

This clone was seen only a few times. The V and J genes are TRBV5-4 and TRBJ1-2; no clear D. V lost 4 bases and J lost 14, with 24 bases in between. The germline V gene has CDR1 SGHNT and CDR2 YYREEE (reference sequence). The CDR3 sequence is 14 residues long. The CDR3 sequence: CASSGREESRSFTF. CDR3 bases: TGTGCCAGCAGCGGACGGGAGGAAAGCCGTTCTTTTACCTTC.

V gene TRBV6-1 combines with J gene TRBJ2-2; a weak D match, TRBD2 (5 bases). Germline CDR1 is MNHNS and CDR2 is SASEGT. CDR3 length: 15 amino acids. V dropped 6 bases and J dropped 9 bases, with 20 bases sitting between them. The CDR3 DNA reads TGTGCCAGCAGCGCAACACGGGAAACCGAAAGGGAGCTGTTTTTT. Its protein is CASSATRETERELFF.

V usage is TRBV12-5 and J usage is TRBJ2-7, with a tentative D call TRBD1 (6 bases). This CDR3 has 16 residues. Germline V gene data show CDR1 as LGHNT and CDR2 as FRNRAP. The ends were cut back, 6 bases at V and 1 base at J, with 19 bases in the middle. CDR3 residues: CASGPTSTGLSYEQYF. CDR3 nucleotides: TGTGCTAGTGGCCCAACTTCGACAGGATTATCCTACGAGCAGTACTTC.

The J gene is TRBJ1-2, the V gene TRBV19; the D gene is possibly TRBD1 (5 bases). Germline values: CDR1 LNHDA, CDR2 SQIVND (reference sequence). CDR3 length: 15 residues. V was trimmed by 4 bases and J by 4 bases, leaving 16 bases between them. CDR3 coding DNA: TGTGCCAGTAGTAACCTCAGGGAAAGCCTCTATGGCTACACCTTC. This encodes CASSNLRESLYGYTF.

The CDR3 here is CASSLSNGAGSPLHF. The CDR3 coding sequence is TGTGCCAGCAGTTTATCGAACGGAGCGGGTTCACCCCTCCACTTT. The gene calls are TRBV27 and TRBJ1-6, with unresolved D. The CDR3 length is 15 residues. The V gene's germline CDR1 is MNHEY and CDR2 SMNVEV (reference sequence). Trimming removed 0 bases from V and 9 bases from J, with 12 bases in between.

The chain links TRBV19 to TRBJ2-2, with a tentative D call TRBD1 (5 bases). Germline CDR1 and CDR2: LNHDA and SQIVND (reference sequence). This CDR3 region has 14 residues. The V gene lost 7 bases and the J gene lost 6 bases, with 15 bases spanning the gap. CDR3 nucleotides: TGTGCCAGTAACTCAGTCCCAGGGTCCGGGGAGCTGTTTTTT. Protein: CASNSVPGSGELFF.

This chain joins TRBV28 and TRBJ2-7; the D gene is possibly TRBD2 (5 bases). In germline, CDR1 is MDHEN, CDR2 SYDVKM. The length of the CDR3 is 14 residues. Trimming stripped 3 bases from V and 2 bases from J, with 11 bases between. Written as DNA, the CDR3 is TGTGCCAGCAGTTTCCGCGGGCTTGCCTACGAGCAGTACTTC. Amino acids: CASSFRGLAYEQYF.

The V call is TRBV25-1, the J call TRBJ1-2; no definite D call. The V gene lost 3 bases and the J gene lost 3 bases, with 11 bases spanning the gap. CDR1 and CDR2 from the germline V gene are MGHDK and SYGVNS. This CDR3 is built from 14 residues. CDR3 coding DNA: TGTGCCAGCAGTGATCAAGTCGGGTACTATGGCTACACCTTC. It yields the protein CASSDQVGYYGYTF.

The CDR3 spells CASSPRLAETQYF. In nucleotides, the CDR3 is TGTGCCAGCAGCCCCAGACTAGCCGAGACCCAGTACTTC. The genes are TRBV7-6 and TRBJ2-5; 7 nucleotides agree with TRBD2. The germline V gene encodes CDR1 SGHVS and CDR2 FNYEAQ. V gave up 5 bases and J gave up 5 bases; unmatched junction bases: 5. The CDR3 extends over 13 amino acids.

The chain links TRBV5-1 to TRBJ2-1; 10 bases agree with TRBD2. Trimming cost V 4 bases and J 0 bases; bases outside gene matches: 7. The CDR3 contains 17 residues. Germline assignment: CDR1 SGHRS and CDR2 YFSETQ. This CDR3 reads CASSRSGLASSYNEQFF. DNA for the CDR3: TGCGCCAGCAGCCGGTCGGGACTAGCGAGCTCCTACAATGAGCAGTTCTTC.

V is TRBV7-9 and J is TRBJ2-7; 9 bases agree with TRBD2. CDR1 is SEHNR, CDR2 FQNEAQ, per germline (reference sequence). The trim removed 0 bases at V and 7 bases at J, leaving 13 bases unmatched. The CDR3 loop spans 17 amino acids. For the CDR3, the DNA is TGTGCCAGCAGCTTAGCAAGTGGACTAGCGCCGGGGGGGGAGCAGTACTTC. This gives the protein CASSLASGLAPGGEQYF.

CDR3 amino acids: CASRGLYNEQFF. In nucleotides, the CDR3 is TGTGCCAGCAGGGGACTGTACAATGAGCAGTTCTTC. The chain uses TRBV6-1 and TRBJ2-1, with D perhaps matching TRBD2 (6 bases). V was cut by 6 bases and J by 4 bases, with 7 bases left in between. Germline loops: CDR1 MNHNS, CDR2 SASEGT. CDR3 length: 12 residues.

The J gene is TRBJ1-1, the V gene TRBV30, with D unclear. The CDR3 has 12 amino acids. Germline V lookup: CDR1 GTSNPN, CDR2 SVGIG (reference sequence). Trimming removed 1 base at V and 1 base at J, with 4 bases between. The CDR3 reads CAWSDRNTEAFF. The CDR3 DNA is TGTGCCTGGAGTGACAGGAACACTGAAGCTTTCTTT.

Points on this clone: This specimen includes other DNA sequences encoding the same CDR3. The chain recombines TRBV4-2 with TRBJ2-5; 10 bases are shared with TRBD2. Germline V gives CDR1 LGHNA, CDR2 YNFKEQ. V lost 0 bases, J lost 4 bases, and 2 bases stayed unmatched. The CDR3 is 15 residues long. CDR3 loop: CASSQETSGSETQYF. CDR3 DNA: TGTGCCAGCAGCCAAGAGACTAGCGGGTCAGAGACCCAGTACTTC.

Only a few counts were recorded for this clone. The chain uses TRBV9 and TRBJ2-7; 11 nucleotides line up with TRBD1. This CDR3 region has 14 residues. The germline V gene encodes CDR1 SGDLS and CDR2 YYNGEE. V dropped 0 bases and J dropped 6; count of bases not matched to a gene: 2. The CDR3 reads CASSVGTGGFEQYF. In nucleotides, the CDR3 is TGTGCCAGCAGCGTAGGGACAGGGGGCTTCGAGCAGTACTTC.

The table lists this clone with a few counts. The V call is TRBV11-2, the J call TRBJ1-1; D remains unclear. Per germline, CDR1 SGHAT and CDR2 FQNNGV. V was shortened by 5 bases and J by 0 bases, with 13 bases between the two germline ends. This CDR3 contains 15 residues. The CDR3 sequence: CASSLSGRVNTEAFF. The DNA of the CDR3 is TGTGCCAGCAGCCTTAGCGGGCGGGTGAACACTGAAGCTTTCTTT.

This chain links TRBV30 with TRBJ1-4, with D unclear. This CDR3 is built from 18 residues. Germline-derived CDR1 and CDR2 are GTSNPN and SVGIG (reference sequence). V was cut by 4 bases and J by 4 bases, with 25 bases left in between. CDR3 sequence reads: CAWKPMLPSPGHNEKLFF. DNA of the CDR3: TGTGCCTGGAAGCCCATGCTCCCTAGCCCCGGGCATAATGAAAAACTGTTTTTT.

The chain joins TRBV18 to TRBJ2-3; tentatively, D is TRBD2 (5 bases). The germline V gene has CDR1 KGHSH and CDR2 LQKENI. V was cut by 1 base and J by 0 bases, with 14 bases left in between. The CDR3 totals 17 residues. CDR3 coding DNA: TGTGCCAGCTCACCACTTCCCCTGACTACTAGCACAGATACGCAGTATTTT. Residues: CASSPLPLTTSTDTQYF.

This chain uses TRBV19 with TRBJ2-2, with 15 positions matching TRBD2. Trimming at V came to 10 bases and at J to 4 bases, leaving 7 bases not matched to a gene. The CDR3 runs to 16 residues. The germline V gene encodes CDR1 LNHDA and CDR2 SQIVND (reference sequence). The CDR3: CATGLAGGPGTGELFF. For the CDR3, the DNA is TGTGCCACCGGACTAGCGGGAGGGCCGGGCACCGGGGAGCTGTTTTTT.